A single sample is the source of the 6 T cell receptor beta chains below, sequenced in a study of blood T cell repertoires in COVID-19. Clones were read by immunoSEQ multiplex PCR, and TCRdb kept only the in-frame ones, dropping some. The table lists about 15,000 clones, around 77% of them singletons, with roughly 15% in the top ten. Sequencing was performed on peripheral blood. These receptors all come from a human donor in a cohort sampled during active COVID-19.

This chain links TRBV27 with TRBJ1-5; D gene unclear. This CDR3 is built from 14 residues. CDR1 is MNHEY, CDR2 SMNVEV, per germline (reference sequence). Between the trimmed V and J ends, which lost 3 bases and 11 bases, there was a span of 17 bases. The CDR3 region is CASSFSRVSEAQHF. In nucleotides, the CDR3 is TGTGCCAGCAGTTTTTCCCGGGTCTCCGAGGCCCAGCATTTT.

J is TRBJ2-5 and V is TRBV7-7, with a weak D call TRBD1 (6 bases). This CDR3 is built from 13 residues. The ends were cut back, 5 bases at V and 2 bases at J, with 9 bases in the middle. Germline loops: CDR1 SSHAT, CDR2 FNYEAQ (reference sequence). CDR3 sequence reads: CASSPQGQETQYF. As DNA, the CDR3 is TGTGCCAGCAGCCCCCAGGGGCAAGAGACCCAGTACTTC.

V and J are TRBV19 and TRBJ1-1; 7 nucleotides agree with TRBD1. The CDR3 runs to 18 residues. The V gene's germline CDR1 is LNHDA and CDR2 SQIVND (reference sequence). J was trimmed by 2 bases and V by 2 bases; bases with no gene match: 14. This CDR3 is CASSILLPYRGANTEAFF. The DNA for the CDR3 is TGTGCCAGTAGTATATTACTCCCATACAGGGGCGCCAACACTGAAGCTTTCTTT.

The chain uses TRBV29-1 and TRBJ2-1; 12 positions agree with TRBD2. The CDR3 contains 15 residues. The trim removed 5 bases at V and 3 bases at J, leaving 5 bases unmatched. Germline CDR1 reads SQVTM; CDR2 reads ANQGSEA. CDR3 nucleotide sequence: TGCAGCGTTCCCGGGACTAGCGGGCTCTACAATGAGCAGTTCTTC. Protein: CSVPGTSGLYNEQFF.

The chain joins TRBV27 to TRBJ2-5; the match to TRBD1 covers 7 bases. This CDR3 comprises 15 residues. Germline-derived CDR1 and CDR2 are MNHEY and SMNVEV (reference sequence). After removal of 5 bases from V and 5 bases from J, the junction contained 11 bases not matched to a gene. CDR3 coding DNA: TGTGCCAGCAGTATCCGAGCCTCAGGGGGTGAGACCCAGTACTTC. Protein sequence: CASSIRASGGETQYF.

The chain links TRBV19 to TRBJ2-7; TRBD2 matches at 14 bases. The CDR3 consists of 17 residues. V lost 4 bases and J lost 4; bases outside the gene matches: 9. Germline V CDR1 and CDR2: LNHDA, SQIVND (reference sequence). The CDR3 spells CASSTGLAGGRRYEQYF. The CDR3 nucleotides read TGTGCCAGTAGTACAGGACTAGCGGGGGGCCGAAGGTACGAGCAGTACTTC.